This record looks at one T cell receptor (beta chain) sequence and its context. The target antigen is unknown. This entry comes from a study of graft-versus-host responses after intestinal transplantation. Study as a whole: Anti-thymocyte globulin induction preceded approximately three years of tacrolimus and steroid maintenance in all recipients.

Looked up from germline, CDR1 is LNHDA and CDR2 is SQIVND (reference sequence). The V gene end was trimmed by 5 bases and the J gene end by 4 bases; junction bases not matched to a gene: 4. The CDR3 is 14 residues long. The table came from immunoSEQ multiplex PCR; TCRdb's copy has only in-frame clones and leaves some out. The sample includes around 96,000 clones, 92% of them seen just once. Study observations and caveats: Circulating GvH clones peaking coincided with falling HvG clones soon after transplant. The study found high graft-versus-host to host-versus-graft clonal ratios in allografts of patients with graft-donor T cell macrochimerism. Recipient marrow harbored GvH clones, some of which surfaced first in ileum or blood.

The source was unstimulated CD4+ T cells sorted from spleen or lymph node cells, collected before intestinal transplant. The TCR sequence derives from a human donor who received an intestinal transplant. This chain uses TRBV19 with TRBJ1-5; 8 bases map to TRBD1. Written as DNA, the CDR3 is TGTGCCAGTAGTGACAGGGGAAGAAATCAGCCCCAGCATTTT. Translating it yields CASSDRGRNQPQHF.